This T cell receptor (beta chain) appears in the sequencing data of a study of molecular identifiers for immune sequencing clone quantification. This clonotype was seen a few times. Each CDR3 protein is one row after TCRdb ran MiXCR on the PCR reads. The repertoire holds more than 250,000 distinct CDR3 sequences, with roughly 23% as singletons. Germline V gene lookup returns CDR1 GTSNPN and CDR2 SVGIG (reference sequence). V was pared by 1 base and J by 2 bases, with 6 bases between. The CDR3 runs to 14 residues. The sequencing input was naive CD8+ T cells from blood, with Jurkat cell RNA spiked in. Subset denoted: FACS-sorted CD8+CD4-CCR7+CD45RA+ naive T cells. The TCR comes from a human donor in good health. Some libraries in this study had Jurkat cell RNA spiked in. V gene TRBV30 combines with J gene TRBJ2-6, with D tentatively TRBD2 (6 bases). The DNA for the CDR3 is TGTGCCTGGAGTGGGGGGGCTGGGGCCAACGTCCTGACTTTC. This codes for CAWSGGAGANVLTF.